The clone carrying this TCR beta chain has a handful of counts. Generated by immunoSEQ multiplex PCR, the TCRdb table keeps only in-frame clones and is missing some. Of under 120,000 clones listed, approximately 93% are singletons. The data were taken from a study of T cell changes during pregnancy in multiple sclerosis. V was clipped by 11 bases and J by 1 base; unmatched bases: 6. CDR3 length equals 13 residues. Germline CDR1 reads ENHRY; CDR2 reads SYGVKD. This specimen consisted of peripheral blood, obtained after pregnancy. The TCR sequence derives from a female donor with multiple sclerosis, enrolled in a pregnancy study. This chain uses TRBV10-3 with TRBJ2-3; 7 bases are a match to TRBD2. In DNA form, the CDR3 reads TGTGCCTGTGGTGGGGGGGGCACAGATACGCAGTATTTT. Translated: CACGGGGTDTQYF.